This T cell receptor beta chain was observed in a study of T-cell memory formation after mild COVID-19. The V gene lost 4 bases and the J gene lost 3 bases, with 7 bases spanning the gap. Germline V gene lookup returns CDR1 MGHRA and CDR2 YSYEKL. The length of the CDR3 is 13 residues. The authors produced TCR alpha and TCR beta cDNA libraries with sample barcodes and UMIs by 5'RACE using constant-segment primers. TCRdb re-called the 5' RACE reads through MiXCR, storing one row per CDR3 protein. The top ten hold under 25% of the sample, which has around 300,000 distinct CDR3 sequences, roughly 18% seen once.

The chain employs TRBV4-1 and TRBJ1-3, with unresolved D. The origin of this receptor is a man younger than 35 who had mild COVID-19 (a few samples of this study predate the infection). Cell type and time point are not known. The material sequenced was PBMCs or a T cell subset sorted from them (not recorded which). CDR3 sequence: CASSRLLGNTIYF. The CDR3 nucleotides read TGCGCCAGCAGCCGCCTACTTGGAAACACCATATATTTT.